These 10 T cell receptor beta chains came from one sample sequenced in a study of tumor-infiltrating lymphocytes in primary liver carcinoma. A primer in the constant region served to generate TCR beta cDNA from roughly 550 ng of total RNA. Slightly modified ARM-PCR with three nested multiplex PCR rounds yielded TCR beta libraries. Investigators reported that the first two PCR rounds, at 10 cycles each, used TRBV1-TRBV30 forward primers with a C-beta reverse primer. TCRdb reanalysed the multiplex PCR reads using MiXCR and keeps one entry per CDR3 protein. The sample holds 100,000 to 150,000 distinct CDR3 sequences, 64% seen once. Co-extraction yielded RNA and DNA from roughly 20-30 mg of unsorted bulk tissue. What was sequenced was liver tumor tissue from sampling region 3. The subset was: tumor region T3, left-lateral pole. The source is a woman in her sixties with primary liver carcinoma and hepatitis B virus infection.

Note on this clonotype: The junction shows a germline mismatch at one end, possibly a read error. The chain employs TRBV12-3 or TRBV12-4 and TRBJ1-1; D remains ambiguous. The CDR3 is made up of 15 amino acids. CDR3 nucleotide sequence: TGTGTCAGCAGTTCCCCTCAGGCGAGGAACACTGAAGCTTTCTTT. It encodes CVSSSPQARNTEAFF.

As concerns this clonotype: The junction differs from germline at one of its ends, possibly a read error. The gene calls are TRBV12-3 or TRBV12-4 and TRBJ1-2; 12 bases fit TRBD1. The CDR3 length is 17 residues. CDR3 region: CASSSWDRGPSGYGYTF. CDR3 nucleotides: TGCGCCAGCAGTTCTTGGGACAGGGGGCCAAGTGGTTATGGCTACACCTTC.

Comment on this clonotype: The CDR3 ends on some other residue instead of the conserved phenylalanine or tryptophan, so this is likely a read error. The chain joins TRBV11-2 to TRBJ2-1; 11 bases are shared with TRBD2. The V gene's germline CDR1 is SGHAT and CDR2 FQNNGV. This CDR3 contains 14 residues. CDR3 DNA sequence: TGTGCCGGCAGCTTAGCGGGAGGGCCGCTTGGGCAGTTCCTC. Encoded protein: CAGSLAGGPLGQFL.

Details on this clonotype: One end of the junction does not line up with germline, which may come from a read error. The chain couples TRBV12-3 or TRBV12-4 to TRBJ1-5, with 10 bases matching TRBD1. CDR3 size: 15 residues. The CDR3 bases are TGTGCCAGATCTATGACAGGGGGCCGTAATCAGCCCCGGCATTTT. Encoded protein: CARSMTGGRNQPRHF.

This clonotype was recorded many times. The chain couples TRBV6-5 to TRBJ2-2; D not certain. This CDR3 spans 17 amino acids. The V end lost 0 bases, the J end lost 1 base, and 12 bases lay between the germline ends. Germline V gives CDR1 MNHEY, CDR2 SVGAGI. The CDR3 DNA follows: TGTGCCAGCAGTTACTCACTGCTAGGTCAGAACACCGGGGAGCTGTTTTTT. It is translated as CASSYSLLGQNTGELFF.

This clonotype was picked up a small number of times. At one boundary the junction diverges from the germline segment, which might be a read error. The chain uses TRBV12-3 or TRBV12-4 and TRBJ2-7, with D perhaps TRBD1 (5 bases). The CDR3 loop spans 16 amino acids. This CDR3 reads CASSLAHRSSSYEQYF. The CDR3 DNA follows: TGTGCCAGTAGTTTAGCTCACAGGTCGAGCTCCTACGAGCAGTACTTC.

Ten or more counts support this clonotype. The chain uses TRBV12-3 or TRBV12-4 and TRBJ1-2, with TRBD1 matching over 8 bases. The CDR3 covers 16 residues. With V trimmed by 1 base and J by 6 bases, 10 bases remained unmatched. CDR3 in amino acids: CASSLGTGLSLDGYTF. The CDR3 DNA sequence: TGTGCCAGCAGTTTAGGGACAGGGCTATCATTGGATGGCTACACCTTC.

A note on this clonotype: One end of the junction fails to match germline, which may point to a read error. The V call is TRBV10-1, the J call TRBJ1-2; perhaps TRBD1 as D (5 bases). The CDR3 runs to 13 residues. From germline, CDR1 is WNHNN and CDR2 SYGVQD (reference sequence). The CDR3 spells CACSERRDYGYTF. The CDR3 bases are TGCGCCTGCAGTGAACGCAGGGACTATGGCTACACTTTC.

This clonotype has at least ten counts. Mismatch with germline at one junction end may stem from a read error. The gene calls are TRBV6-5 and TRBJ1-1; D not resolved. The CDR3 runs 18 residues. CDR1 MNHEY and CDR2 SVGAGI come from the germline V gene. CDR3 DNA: TGTGCCAGCAGTTACTCAGTATCCCCAACCGGCCTGAAGACTGAAGCTTTCTTT. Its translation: CASSYSVSPTGLKTEAFF.

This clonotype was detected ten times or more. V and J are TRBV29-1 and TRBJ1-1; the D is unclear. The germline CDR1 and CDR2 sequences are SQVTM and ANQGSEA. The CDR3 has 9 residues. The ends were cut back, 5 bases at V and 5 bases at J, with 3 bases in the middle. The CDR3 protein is CSVTTEAFF. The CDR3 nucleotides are TGCAGCGTTACTACTGAAGCTTTCTTT.